This T cell receptor (beta chain) appears in the sequencing data of a study of T cell responses to AZD1222 COVID-19 vaccine. Turning to the study itself: Analyses pooled second doses at about 4 or about 12 weeks.

CDR1 and CDR2 from the germline V gene are LNHDA and SQIVND (reference sequence). Trimming stripped 3 bases from V and 5 bases from J, with 11 bases between. The CDR3 spans 14 residues. Points on this clone: Its target is not known.

Study-wide points: The study reported that nearly half of spike-specific TCRs target unmutated variant regions. The donor group comprised mostly white British people and more females; the analysis possibly underestimated clonal diversity. It was only after the peak T cell response that any repertoires were sampled.

Profiled with immunoSEQ multiplex PCR; TCRdb holds only in-frame clones, not every one. The table has approximately 100,000 clones, roughly 88% seen once; the top ten hold over 15%. The receptor's source is an adult in good health. The input for sequencing was peripheral blood, taken on day 0 of AZD1222 vaccination. This rearrangement joins TRBV19 to TRBJ1-5; D is possibly TRBD1 (5 bases). CDR3: CASSIPTEYQPQHF. Written as DNA, the CDR3 is TGTGCCAGTAGTATTCCGACAGAGTATCAGCCCCAGCATTTT.